This TCR beta chain was profiled in a study of blood T cell repertoires in COVID-19 (dated by TCRdb to the early 2020s). The study in broad terms: Samples from collaborators originated in the United States, Italy and Spain and spanned both the acute and convalescent phases of COVID-19. The material from the prospective study consisted of cDNA or gDNA derived from T cells, B-cell-depleted T cells, or PBMCs. The dataset comprised deeply sampled blood TCRbeta repertoires from subjects exposed to, actively infected with, or recovered from COVID-19. A freely available public database, intended as a resource for researchers studying the immune response to SARS-CoV-2, is where the repertoires were released. Samples were obtained from the ongoing ImmuneRACE study (first 160 participants) and from 1,000 to 1,500 subjects provided by 6 global collaborators. The sample metadata nearly always contained a de-identified subject ID, COVID-19 status, age in years and sex. Where available, HLA class I and class II types were obtained from metadata supplied by the sample provider rather than from assay-based typing.

TCRbeta CDR3 regions were amplified from genomic DNA using the immunoSEQ Assay, a bias-controlled multiplex PCR. Turning to the authors' computational methods: The number of nucleated cells in each sample was estimated by amplification of reference gene primers within the assay. To quantify the absolute abundance of each unique TCRbeta CDR3 rearrangement, sequence reads were collapsed and filtered. For each sample, productive Simpson clonality was calculated as the square root of Simpson's diversity index over productive rearrangements. What TCRdb holds here is the immuneACCESS table cut down to in-frame rearrangements. Part of the clones is not present; checked against another copy, under half of the missing clones reflect an unresolved V gene, and the others are unexplained. The V and J calls and the clone size are those of that table, but D and trimming were determined from the DNA. The sample includes hundreds of thousands of clones, with more than 80% observed a single time. The ten largest clones represent approximately 1% of the sample.

For this clone: The clone's antigen remains unknown. No much larger clone exists at a distance of one base, and base qualities are not known.

Based on the germline V gene, the CDR1 and CDR2 sequences are SQVTM and ANQGSEA. Taken from cysteine to phenylalanine, the CDR3 has 14 residues. Only the CDR3 part of the read is kept: 42 bases, read in frame from the first base. V is trimmed back by 5 bases and J by 5 bases, and the junction contains 5 bases that no gene match accounts for. Points the paper makes about the study in general: The amount of clinical and demographic metadata varied by source and participant and was provided uncurated.

Participants in the prospective study were enrolled through a virtual design, were aged roughly 18 to 100 years, and lived in approximately 24 United States geographic areas. Cohort assignment in the prospective study relied on participant-reported clinical history from a screening survey and a study questionnaire. Recovered participants in ImmuneRACE Cohort 3 were defined as having two consecutive negative NP/OP PCR tests, clearance from a healthcare professional, or resolution of symptoms. In the prospective study, mobile phlebotomists collected whole blood, serum and a nasopharyngeal or oropharyngeal swab from each participant. Participants in the prospective study had the option to provide additional blood draws and questionnaires over an approximately two-month period. Before DNA extraction, blood samples from the prospective study were shipped at room temperature or frozen.

Sequenced sample: PBMCs or T cells enriched from blood (not recorded which). This receptor was obtained from a man between 18 and 29 years old who had recovered from COVID-19. The rearrangement joined TRBV29-1 to TRBJ2-1; 11 central nucleotides agree with TRBD2. DNA sequence: TGCAGCGTTTGGGGGACTAGCGGAAACAATGAGCAGTTCTTC. It codes for CSVWGTSGNNEQFF.